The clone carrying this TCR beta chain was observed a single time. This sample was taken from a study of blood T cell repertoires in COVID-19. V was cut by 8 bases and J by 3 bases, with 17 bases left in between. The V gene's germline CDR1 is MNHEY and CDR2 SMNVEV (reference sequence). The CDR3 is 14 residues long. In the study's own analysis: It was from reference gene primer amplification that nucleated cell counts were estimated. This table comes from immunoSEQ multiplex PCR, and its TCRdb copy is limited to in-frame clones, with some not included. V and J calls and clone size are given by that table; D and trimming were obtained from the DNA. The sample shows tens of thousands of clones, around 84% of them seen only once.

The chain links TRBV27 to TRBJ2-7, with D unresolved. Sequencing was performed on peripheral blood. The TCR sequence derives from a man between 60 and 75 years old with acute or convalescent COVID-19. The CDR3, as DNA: TGTGCCAGCGCTAAAATTGACATATTCTACGAGCAGTACTTC. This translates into CASAKIDIFYEQYF.